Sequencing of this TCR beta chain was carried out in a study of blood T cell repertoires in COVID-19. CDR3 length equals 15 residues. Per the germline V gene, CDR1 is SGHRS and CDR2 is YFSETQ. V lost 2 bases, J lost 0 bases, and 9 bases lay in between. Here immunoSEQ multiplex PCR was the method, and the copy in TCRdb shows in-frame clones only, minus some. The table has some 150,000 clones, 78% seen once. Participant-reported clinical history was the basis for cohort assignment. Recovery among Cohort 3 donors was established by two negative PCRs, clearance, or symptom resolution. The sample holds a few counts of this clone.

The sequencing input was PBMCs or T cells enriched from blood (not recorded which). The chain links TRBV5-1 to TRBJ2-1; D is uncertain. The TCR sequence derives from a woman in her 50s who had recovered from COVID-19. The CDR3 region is CASSFLAFSYNEQFF. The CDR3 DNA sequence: TGCGCCAGCAGCTTCTTAGCCTTCTCCTACAATGAGCAGTTCTTC.